This T cell receptor beta chain was recovered during a study of blood T cell repertoires in COVID-19. Method: immunoSEQ multiplex PCR; TCRdb's copy keeps in-frame clones and lacks some. Seen here are some 210,000 clones, over 75% observed once, and the top ten hold 7.5% to 10%. The germline V gene encodes CDR1 WNHNN and CDR2 SYGVQD (reference sequence). Trimming stripped 7 bases from V and 0 bases from J, with 10 bases between. The CDR3 has 14 residues. Adults between roughly 18 and 95 years of age took part from 24 US areas. Cohorts were assigned according to the clinical history that participants reported.

Material for sequencing was PBMCs or T cells enriched from blood (not recorded which). The V and J genes are TRBV10-1 and TRBJ1-3, with D hard to call. This sequence was found in a man in his forties who had recovered from COVID-19. The CDR3 region is CASKESSSGNTIYF. In nucleotides, the CDR3 is TGCGCCAGCAAGGAATCTAGCTCTGGAAACACCATATATTTT.